This T cell receptor (beta chain) came from a study of T cells in Graves' hyperthyroidism and ophthalmopathy. There were TCR beta CDR3 regions amplified from RNA transcripts. When the TCR CDR3 underwent first-round RT-PCR, the HTBI primer set was used. TCRdb analysed the multiplex PCR reads with MiXCR anew, one entry per CDR3 protein. The top ten hold 20% to 25% of the sample, which has about 350,000 distinct CDR3 sequences, 11% to 15% seen once. Graves' hyperthyroidism qualified as stable when ophthalmopathy did not progress within 18 months. The CDR3 consists of 12 residues. Germline lookup yields CDR1 MNHNS and CDR2 SASEGT. V lost 5 bases, J lost 9 bases, and 11 bases lay in between. This clonotype was counted ten times or more.

The sample consisted of blood. This rearrangement joins TRBV6-1 to TRBJ2-1, with TRBD2 as a possible D gene (7 bases). This clonotype was obtained from a woman aged 25 to 39 with Graves' hyperthyroidism. In DNA, the CDR3 is TGTGCCAGCAGTTTGGGGGGGCTTGAGCAGTTCTTC. It codes for CASSLGGLEQFF.